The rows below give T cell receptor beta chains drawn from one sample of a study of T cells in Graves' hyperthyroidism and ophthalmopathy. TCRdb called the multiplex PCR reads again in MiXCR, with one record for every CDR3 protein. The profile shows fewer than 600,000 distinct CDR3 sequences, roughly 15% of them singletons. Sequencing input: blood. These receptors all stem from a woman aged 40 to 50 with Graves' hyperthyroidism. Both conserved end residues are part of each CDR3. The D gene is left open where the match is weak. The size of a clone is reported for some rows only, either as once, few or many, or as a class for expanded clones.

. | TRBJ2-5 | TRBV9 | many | CASSVAYQETQYF | TGTGCCAGCAGCGTAGCTTATCAAGAGACCCAGTACTTC
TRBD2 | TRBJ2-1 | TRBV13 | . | CASSPEAGGPNEQFF | TGTGCCAGCAGCCCTGAGGCGGGAGGGCCCAATGAGCAGTTCTTC
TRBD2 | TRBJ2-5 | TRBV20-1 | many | CSASGLAGVETQYF | TGCAGTGCTAGCGGACTAGCGGGAGTTGAGACCCAGTACTTC
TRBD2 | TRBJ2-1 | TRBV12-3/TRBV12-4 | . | CASRVAGWDEQFF | TGTGCCAGCAGGGTAGCGGGCTGGGATGAGCAGTTCTTC
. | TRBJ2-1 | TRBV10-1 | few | CASSDGQGGQNEQFF | TGCGCCAGCAGTGACGGACAGGGAGGGCAAAATGAGCAGTTCTTC
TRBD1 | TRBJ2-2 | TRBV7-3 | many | CASSSRQGHNTGELFF | TGTGCCAGCAGCTCTCGACAGGGGCACAACACCGGGGAGCTGTTTTTT
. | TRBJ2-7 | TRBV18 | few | CASSRTSSASYEQYF | TGTGCCAGCTCACGAACCTCTAGCGCCAGCTACGAGCAGTACTTC
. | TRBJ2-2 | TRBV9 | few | CASSVGRARSTGELFF | TGTGCCAGCAGCGTAGGACGGGCCCGTAGCACCGGGGAGCTGTTTTTT
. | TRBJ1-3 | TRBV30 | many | CAWGSSSGNTIYF | TGTGCCTGGGGCAGTAGCTCTGGAAACACCATATATTTT
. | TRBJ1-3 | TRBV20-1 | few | CSARDQTAGNTIYF | TGCAGTGCTAGAGATCAGACAGCTGGAAACACCATATATTTT
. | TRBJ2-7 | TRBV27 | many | CASSLSQTYEQYF | TGTGCCAGCAGTTTATCGCAAACCTACGAGCAGTACTTC
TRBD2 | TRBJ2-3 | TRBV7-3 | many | CASSPSGYTDTQYF | TGTGCCAGCAGCCCTAGCGGTTACACAGATACGCAGTATTTT
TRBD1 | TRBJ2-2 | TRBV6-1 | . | CATSDSPGQGWGNTGELFF | TGTGCCACCAGTGATTCCCCCGGACAGGGCTGGGGGAACACCGGGGAGCTGTTTTTT
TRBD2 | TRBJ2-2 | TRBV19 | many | CASKDGRDTGELFF | TGTGCCAGTAAGGACGGGAGGGACACCGGGGAGCTGTTTTTT
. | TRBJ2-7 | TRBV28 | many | CATKSGTDAYEQYF | TGTGCCACGAAATCCGGGACTGACGCCTACGAGCAGTACTTC
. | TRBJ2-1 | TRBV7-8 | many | CASRTDDNEQFF | TGTGCCAGCCGGACAGACGACAATGAGCAGTTCTTC
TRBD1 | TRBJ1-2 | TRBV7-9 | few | CASSLKLQGYYGYTF | TGTGCCAGCAGCTTAAAGCTACAGGGGTACTATGGCTACACCTTC
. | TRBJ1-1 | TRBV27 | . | CASSFFYGTEAFF | TGTGCCAGCAGTTTCTTCTACGGGACTGAAGCTTTCTTT
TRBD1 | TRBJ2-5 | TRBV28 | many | CASSRAGTGGRETQYF | TGTGCCAGCAGTCGAGCAGGGACAGGGGGTAGGGAGACCCAGTACTTC
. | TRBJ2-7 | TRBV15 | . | CATSRDLASYEQYF | TGTGCCACCAGCAGAGACCTAGCCTCCTACGAGCAGTACTTC
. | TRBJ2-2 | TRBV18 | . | CASSPNRDTGELFF | TGTGCCAGCTCACCAAACAGAGACACCGGGGAGCTGTTTTTT
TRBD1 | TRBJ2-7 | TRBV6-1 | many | CASSADRGHEQYF | TGTGCCAGCAGTGCGGACAGGGGGCACGAGCAGTACTTC
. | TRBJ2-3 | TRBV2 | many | CASTGRVPTDTQYF | TGTGCCAGCACGGGCAGGGTCCCAACAGATACGCAGTATTTT
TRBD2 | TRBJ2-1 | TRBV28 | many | CATAGSGERSGRAINEQFF | TGTGCCACCGCAGGTTCAGGGGAGAGGAGCGGGAGGGCCATCAATGAGCAGTTCTTC
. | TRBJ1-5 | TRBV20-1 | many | CSASRGNQPQHF | TGCAGTGCTAGTCGGGGCAATCAGCCCCAGCATTTT
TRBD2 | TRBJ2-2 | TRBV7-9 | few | CASRPTSGRRNGNTGELFF | TGTGCCAGCAGGCCTACTAGCGGGAGACGAAACGGGAACACCGGGGAGCTGTTTTTT
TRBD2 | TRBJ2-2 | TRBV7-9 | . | CASSLAGLAGRTGELFF | TGTGCCAGCAGCTTAGCGGGACTAGCGGGAAGAACCGGGGAGCTGTTTTTT
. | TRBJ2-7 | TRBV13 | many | CASSPVGKESVYEQYF | TGTGCCAGCAGCCCCGTCGGGAAGGAATCTGTCTACGAGCAGTACTTC
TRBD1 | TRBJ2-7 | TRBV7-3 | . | CASSPGQGAPEQYF | TGTGCCAGCAGCCCCGGACAGGGGGCCCCCGAGCAGTACTTC
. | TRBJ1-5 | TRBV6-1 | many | CASSGLGLSNQPQHF | TGTGCCAGCAGTGGGCTAGGTCTTAGCAATCAGCCCCAGCATTTT
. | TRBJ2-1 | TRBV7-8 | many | CASSSRVSSYNEQFF | TGTGCCAGCAGCTCTAGGGTCAGCTCCTACAATGAGCAGTTCTTC
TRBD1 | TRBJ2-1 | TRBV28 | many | CASSLGAETGSYNEQFF | TGTGCCAGCAGTTTGGGGGCCGAGACAGGGTCCTACAATGAGCAGTTCTTC
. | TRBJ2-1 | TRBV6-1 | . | CASSESLAQYNEQFF | TGTGCCAGCAGTGAAAGCCTAGCGCAATACAATGAGCAGTTCTTC
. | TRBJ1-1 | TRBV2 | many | CASSLDTGNTEAFF | TGTGCCAGCAGTCTTGATACAGGAAACACTGAAGCTTTCTTT
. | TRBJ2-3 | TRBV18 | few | CASSTRTLETDTQYF | TGTGCCAGCTCAACCCGGACTCTAGAGACAGATACGCAGTATTTT
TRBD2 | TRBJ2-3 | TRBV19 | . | CASSTAGTSGTDTQYF | TGTGCCAGTAGTACCGCCGGGACTAGCGGCACAGATACGCAGTATTTT
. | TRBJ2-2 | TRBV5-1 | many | CASSLDGRGSGELFF | TGCGCCAGCAGCTTGGACGGGAGAGGGTCCGGGGAGCTGTTTTTT
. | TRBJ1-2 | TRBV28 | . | CASFPGVNGYTF | TGTGCCAGCTTCCCAGGGGTGAATGGCTACACCTTC
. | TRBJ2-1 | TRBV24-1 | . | CATSDSRAVSYNEQFF | TGTGCCACCAGTGATAGCAGGGCAGTGTCCTACAATGAGCAGTTCTTC
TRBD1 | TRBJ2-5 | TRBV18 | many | CASSPVGTGDGETQYF | TGTGCCAGCTCACCCGTCGGGACAGGGGATGGTGAGACCCAGTACTTC
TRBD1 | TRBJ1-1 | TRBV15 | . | CATSRDRGLGTEAFF | TGTGCCACCAGCAGGGACAGGGGGCTGGGGACTGAAGCTTTCTTT
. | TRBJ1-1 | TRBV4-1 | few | CASSPTQGRGTEAFF | TGCGCCAGCAGTCCCACGCAGGGCAGGGGTACTGAAGCTTTCTTT
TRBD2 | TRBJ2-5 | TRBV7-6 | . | CASSLAYSAGGEETQYF | TGTGCCAGCAGCTTAGCCTACTCCGCGGGAGGGGAGGAGACCCAGTACTTC
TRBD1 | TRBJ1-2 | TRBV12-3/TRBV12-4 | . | CASSSDRAFYGYTF | TGTGCCAGCAGTTCTGACAGGGCCTTCTATGGCTACACCTTC
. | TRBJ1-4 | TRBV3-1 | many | CASSQASGTTNEKLFF | TGTGCCAGCAGCCAAGCCTCAGGGACAACTAATGAAAAACTGTTTTTT
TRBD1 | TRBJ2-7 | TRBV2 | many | CATLLGTGRYEQYF | TGTGCCACCCTTTTGGGGACAGGGCGCTACGAGCAGTACTTC
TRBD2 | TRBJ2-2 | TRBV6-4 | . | CASSWGPSGRAAGTGGLFF | TGTGCCAGCAGTTGGGGGCCTAGCGGGAGGGCCGCGGGCACCGGGGGGCTGTTTTTT
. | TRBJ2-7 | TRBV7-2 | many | CASSFAPGSEQYF | TGTGCCAGCAGCTTTGCCCCCGGGTCCGAGCAGTACTTC